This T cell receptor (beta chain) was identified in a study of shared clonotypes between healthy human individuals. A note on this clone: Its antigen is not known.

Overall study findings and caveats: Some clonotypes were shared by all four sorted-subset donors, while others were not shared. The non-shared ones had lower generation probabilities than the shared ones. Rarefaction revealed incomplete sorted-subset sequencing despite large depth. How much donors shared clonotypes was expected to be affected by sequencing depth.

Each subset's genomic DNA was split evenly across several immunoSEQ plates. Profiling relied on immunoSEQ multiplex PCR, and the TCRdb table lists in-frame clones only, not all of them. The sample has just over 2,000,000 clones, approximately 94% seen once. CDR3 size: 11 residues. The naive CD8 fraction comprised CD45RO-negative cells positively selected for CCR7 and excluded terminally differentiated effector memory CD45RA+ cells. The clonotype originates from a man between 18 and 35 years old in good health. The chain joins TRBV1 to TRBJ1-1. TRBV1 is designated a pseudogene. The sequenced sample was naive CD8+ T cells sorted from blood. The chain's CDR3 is CTSSEGTEAFF. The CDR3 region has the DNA TGCACCAGCAGCGAGGGGACTGAAGCTTTCTTT.